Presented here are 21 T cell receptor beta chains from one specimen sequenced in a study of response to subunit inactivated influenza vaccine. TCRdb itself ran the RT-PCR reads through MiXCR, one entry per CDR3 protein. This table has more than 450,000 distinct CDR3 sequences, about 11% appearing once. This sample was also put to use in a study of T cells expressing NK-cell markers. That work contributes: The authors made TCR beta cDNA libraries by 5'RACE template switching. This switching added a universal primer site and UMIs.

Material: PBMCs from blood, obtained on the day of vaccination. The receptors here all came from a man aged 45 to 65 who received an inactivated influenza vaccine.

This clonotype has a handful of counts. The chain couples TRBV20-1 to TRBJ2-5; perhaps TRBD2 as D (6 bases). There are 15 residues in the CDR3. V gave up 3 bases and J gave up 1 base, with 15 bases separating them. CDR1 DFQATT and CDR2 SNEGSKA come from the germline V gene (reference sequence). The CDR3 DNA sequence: TGCAGTGCTAGTATTGCCGGGAGAGGCCAAGAGACCCAGTACTTC. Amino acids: CSASIAGRGQETQYF.

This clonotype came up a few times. CDR3 sequence: CSANVAGASQETQYF. The CDR3 bases are TGCAGTGCCAACGTGGCGGGAGCCTCACAAGAGACCCAGTACTTC. V is TRBV20-1 and J is TRBJ2-5; TRBD2 agrees at 7 bases. J gave up 2 bases and V 6 bases, and 12 bases lay outside the gene matches. Per germline, CDR1 DFQATT and CDR2 SNEGSKA (reference sequence). CDR3 length: 15 residues.

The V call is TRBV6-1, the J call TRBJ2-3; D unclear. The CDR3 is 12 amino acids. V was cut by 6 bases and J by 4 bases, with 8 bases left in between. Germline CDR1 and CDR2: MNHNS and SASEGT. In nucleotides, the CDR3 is TGTGCCAGCAGAGGCCGGGCAGATACGCAGTATTTT. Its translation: CASRGRADTQYF.

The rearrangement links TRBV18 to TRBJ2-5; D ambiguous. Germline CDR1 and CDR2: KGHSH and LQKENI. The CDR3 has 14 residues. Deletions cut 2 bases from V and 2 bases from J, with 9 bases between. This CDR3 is CASSPNYRQETQYF. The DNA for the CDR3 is TGTGCCAGCTCACCAAATTACAGACAAGAGACCCAGTACTTC. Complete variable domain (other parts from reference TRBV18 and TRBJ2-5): NAGVMQNPRHLVRRRGQEARLRCSPMKGHSHVYWYRQLPEEGLKFMVYLQKENIIDESGMPKERFSAEFPKEGPSILRIQQVVRGDSAAYFCASSPNYRQETQYFGPGTRLLVL.

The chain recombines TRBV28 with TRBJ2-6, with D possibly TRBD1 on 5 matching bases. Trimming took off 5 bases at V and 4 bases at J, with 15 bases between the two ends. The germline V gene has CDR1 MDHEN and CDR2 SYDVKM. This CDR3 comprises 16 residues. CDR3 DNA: TGTGCCAGCAGTCTTCCAGGGATTGTCGGGGCCAACGTCCTGACTTTC. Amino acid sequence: CASSLPGIVGANVLTF.

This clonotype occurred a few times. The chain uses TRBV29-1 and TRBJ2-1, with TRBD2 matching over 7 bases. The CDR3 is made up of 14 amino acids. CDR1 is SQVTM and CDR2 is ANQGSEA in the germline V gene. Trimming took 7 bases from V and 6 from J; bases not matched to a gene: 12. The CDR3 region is CSGGLVIPPNEQFF. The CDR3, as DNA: TGCAGCGGTGGACTAGTCATCCCCCCCAATGAGCAGTTCTTC.

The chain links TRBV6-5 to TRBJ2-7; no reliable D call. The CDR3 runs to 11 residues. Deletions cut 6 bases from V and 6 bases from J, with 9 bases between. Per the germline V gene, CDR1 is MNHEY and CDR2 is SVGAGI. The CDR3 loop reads CASRNSGEQYF. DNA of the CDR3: TGTGCCAGCAGAAATTCCGGCGAGCAGTACTTC.

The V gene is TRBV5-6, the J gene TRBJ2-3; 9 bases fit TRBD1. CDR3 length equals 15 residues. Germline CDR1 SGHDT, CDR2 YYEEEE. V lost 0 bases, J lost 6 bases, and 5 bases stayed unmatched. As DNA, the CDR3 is TGTGCCAGCAGCTTGGGTGGGACAGGGCAGGATACGCAGTATTTT. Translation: CASSLGGTGQDTQYF.

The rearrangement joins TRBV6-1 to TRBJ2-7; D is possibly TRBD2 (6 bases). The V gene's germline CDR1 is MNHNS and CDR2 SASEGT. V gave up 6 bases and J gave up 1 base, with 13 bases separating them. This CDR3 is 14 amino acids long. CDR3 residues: CASSTGLGSYEQYF. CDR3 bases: TGTGCCAGCAGCACGGGACTTGGGTCCTACGAGCAGTACTTC.

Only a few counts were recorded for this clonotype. The CDR3 protein is CASSPMGGYEQYF. CDR3 coding DNA: TGTGCCAGCTCCCCTATGGGCGGGTACGAGCAGTACTTC. The chain has TRBV27 and TRBJ2-7, with TRBD2 as a possible D gene (5 bases). Germline CDR1 reads MNHEY; CDR2 reads SMNVEV (reference sequence). The CDR3 extends over 13 amino acids. Deletions cut 8 bases from V and 4 bases from J, with 15 bases between.

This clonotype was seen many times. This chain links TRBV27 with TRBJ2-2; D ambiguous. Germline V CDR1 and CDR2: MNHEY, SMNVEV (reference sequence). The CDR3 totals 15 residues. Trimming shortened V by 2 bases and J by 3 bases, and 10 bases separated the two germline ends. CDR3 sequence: CASSLGSWDTGELFF. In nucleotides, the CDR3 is TGTGCCAGCAGTTTAGGTAGCTGGGACACCGGGGAGCTGTTTTTT.

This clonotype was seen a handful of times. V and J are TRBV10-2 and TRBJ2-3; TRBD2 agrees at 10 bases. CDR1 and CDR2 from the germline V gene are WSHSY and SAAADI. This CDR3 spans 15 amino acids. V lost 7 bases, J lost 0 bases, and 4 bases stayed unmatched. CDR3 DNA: TGCGCCAGCAAATGGACTAGCGGTAGCACAGATACGCAGTATTTT. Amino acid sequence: CASKWTSGSTDTQYF.

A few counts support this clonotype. DNA for the CDR3: TGTGCCAGCAGCTTGGACGGGGAGCTGTTTTTT. Protein: CASSLDGELFF. This sequence joins TRBV5-5 and TRBJ2-2; D not certain. The germline CDR1 and CDR2 sequences are SGHKS and YYEKEE (reference sequence). CDR3 length: 11 amino acids. Trimming removed 0 bases at V and 7 bases at J, with 1 base between.

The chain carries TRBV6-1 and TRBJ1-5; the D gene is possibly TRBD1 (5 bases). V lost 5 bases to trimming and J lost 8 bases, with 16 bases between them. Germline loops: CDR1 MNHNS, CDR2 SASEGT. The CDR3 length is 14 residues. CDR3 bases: TGTGCCAGCAGTCGGGACCGCGACTTAGAGCCCCAGCATTTT. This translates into CASSRDRDLEPQHF.

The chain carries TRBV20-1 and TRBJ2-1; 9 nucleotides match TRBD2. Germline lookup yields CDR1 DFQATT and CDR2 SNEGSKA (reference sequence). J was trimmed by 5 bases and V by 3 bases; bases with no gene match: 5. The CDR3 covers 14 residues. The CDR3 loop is CSASRGTSNNEQFF. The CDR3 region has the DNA TGCAGTGCTAGTCGCGGGACTAGCAACAATGAGCAGTTCTTC.

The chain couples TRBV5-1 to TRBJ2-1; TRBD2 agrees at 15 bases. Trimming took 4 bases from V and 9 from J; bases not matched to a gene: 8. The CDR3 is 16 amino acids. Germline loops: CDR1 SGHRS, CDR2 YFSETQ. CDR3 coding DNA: TGCGCCAGCAGCCCTGGGTCGGGACTAGCGGGAGGTGAGCAGTTCTTC. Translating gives CASSPGSGLAGGEQFF. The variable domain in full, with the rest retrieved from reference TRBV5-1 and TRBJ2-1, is KAGVTQTPRYLIKTRGQQVTLSCSPISGHRSVSWYQQTPGQGLQFLFEYFSETQRNKGNFPGRFSGRQFSNSRSEMNVSTLELGDSALYLCASSPGSGLAGGEQFFGPGTRLTVL.

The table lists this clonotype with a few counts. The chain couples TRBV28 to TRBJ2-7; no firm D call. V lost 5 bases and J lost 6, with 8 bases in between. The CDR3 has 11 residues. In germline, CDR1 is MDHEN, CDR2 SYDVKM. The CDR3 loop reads CASSLQVEQYF. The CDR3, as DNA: TGTGCCAGCAGTCTCCAGGTCGAGCAGTACTTC.

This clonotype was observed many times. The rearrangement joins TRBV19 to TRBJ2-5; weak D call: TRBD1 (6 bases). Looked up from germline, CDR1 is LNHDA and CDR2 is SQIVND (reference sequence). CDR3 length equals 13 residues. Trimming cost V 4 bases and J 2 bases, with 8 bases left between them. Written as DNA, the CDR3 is TGTGCCAGTAGTACGGGACAACAAGAGACCCAGTACTTC. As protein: CASSTGQQETQYF.

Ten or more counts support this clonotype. The chain's CDR3 is CSARDLLVSYEQYF. CDR3 in DNA: TGCAGTGCTAGAGATCTTTTAGTCTCCTACGAGCAGTACTTC. The chain links TRBV20-1 to TRBJ2-7; no definite D call. Trimming took off 0 bases at V and 0 bases at J, with 9 bases between the two ends. Germline values: CDR1 DFQATT, CDR2 SNEGSKA (reference sequence). The CDR3 loop spans 14 amino acids.

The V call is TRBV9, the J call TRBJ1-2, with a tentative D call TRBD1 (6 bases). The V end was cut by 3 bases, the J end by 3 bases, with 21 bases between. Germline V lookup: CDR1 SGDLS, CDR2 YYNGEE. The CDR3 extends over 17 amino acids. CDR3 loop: CASSAWGGARPDYGYTF. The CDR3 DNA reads TGTGCCAGCAGCGCCTGGGGGGGCGCGAGGCCTGACTATGGCTACACCTTC.

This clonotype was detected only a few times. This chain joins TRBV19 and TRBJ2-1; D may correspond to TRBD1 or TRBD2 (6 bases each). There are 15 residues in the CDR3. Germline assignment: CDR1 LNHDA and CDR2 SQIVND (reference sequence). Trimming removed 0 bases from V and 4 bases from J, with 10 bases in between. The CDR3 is CASSIDGGGYNEQFF. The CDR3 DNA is TGTGCCAGTAGTATAGACGGGGGCGGATACAATGAGCAGTTCTTC.